The entry that follows covers one T cell receptor beta chain sequence. Germline V gene data show CDR1 as MNHEY and CDR2 as SVGAGI. The CDR3 is made up of 15 amino acids. The trim removed 6 bases at V and 5 bases at J, leaving 3 bases unmatched. This specimen comes from a study of shared T cell receptors in the human thymus. This table comes from immunoSEQ multiplex PCR, and its TCRdb copy is limited to in-frame clones, with some not included. Here the sample spans approximately 490,000 clones, 75% to 80% being singletons. These data were likewise used in another study, on human thymus T cells.

This TCR was recovered from a boy in the first two years of life with a congenital heart defect. Material: thymocytes. The chain carries TRBV6-5 and TRBJ2-2, with 13 positions matching TRBD2. CDR3 protein: CASSSLAGGTGELFF. In DNA form, the CDR3 reads TGTGCCAGCAGCTCACTAGCGGGAGGGACCGGGGAGCTGTTTTTT.